The 2 T cell receptor beta chains presented below share a single source sample, sequenced in a study of blood T cell repertoires in COVID-19. Profiling relied on immunoSEQ multiplex PCR, and the TCRdb table lists in-frame clones only, not all of them. This sample has 200,000 to 250,000 clones, with about four fifths found just once. Sequences were obtained from PBMCs or T cells enriched from blood (not recorded which). The source is a woman aged 50 to 65 who had been exposed to COVID-19.

This clone turned up a few times. This sequence joins TRBV5-8 and TRBJ1-6; D may be TRBD1 (5 bases). Germline V gene sequence: CDR1 SGHTS, CDR2 YDEGEE. The CDR3 has 14 amino acids. The V end was cut by 2 bases, the J end by 10 bases, with 13 bases between. This CDR3 is CASSFGRVDSPLHF. The DNA for the CDR3 is TGTGCCAGCAGCTTCGGCAGGGTGGACTCACCCCTCCACTTT.

CDR3 nucleotide sequence: TGTGCCAGCAGCCAAAACAGGGAGCAGTACTTC. It specifies CASSQNREQYF. This chain uses TRBV12-3 or TRBV12-4 with TRBJ2-7; tentative D call: TRBD1 (5 bases). The CDR3 consists of 11 residues. V was cut by 6 bases and J by 7 bases, with 10 bases left in between.